This paragraph reports one T cell receptor beta chain. Its binding antigen is unknown. Base qualities are not at hand, and no much larger clone is one base apart. Receptor amplification or capture employed the immunoSEQ multiplex PCR assay. For the multiplex PCR, a mixture combining 60 forward primers for TCR Vbeta segments and 13 reverse primers for TCR Jbeta segments was used. The CDR3 region of rearranged TCR beta genes was amplified from genomic DNA with a multiplex PCR assay. The Illumina HiSeq System was used to sequence the amplified TCR beta libraries as 87-base-pair reads. The study's own analysis went as follows. A later analysis tallied 75 million to 95 million unique TCR beta chains across the 666 repertoires, and some 10 million of those chains were shared by two or more donors. Raw reads were error-corrected and collapsed into unique sequences by a nearest-neighbor algorithm in which closely related sequences were merged to remove PCR and sequencing errors. To assign V, D and J gene segments, CDR3 sequences were aligned to IMGT reference sequences. For a sequence to be retained, at least a six-nucleotide match to both a V gene segment and a J gene segment was required. Rearrangements were classified as productive when the CDR3 lacked stop codons and remained in frame with V and J, and all other rearrangements were classified as non-productive. CDR3 was defined according to IMGT convention as the region running from the second conserved V-encoded cysteine to the conserved J-encoded phenylalanine. In an earlier analysis of approximately 590 of the donors, sequences lacking an unambiguous match to a single V gene segment were excluded. In an earlier analysis of almost 600 of the donors, a V segment was called functional when productive rearrangements were above 56.7%, and segregating when the standard deviation between donors exceeded 5%. A statistical classification framework was built for diagnosing cytomegalovirus status from the catalog of TCR beta chain sequences. A later analysis assigned V and J genes by comparing TCR nucleotide sequences with IMGT/GENE-DB human TR gene sequences. A later analysis assigned CDR3 sequences and most-parsimonious VDJ recombination scenarios with the TCRdist pipeline. A later analysis defined each TCR beta chain by its CDR3 amino acid sequence plus V-gene family, and excluded reads lacking a unique V-gene family. To address suspected cross-contamination and a sequencing artifact, a later analysis removed around 600 highly shared, low-generation-probability nucleotide sequences. In a later analysis, a clonal expansion index for each public chain was calculated from normalized within-repertoire ranks of inferred template counts. In a later analysis, generation probabilities were computed using a VDJ recombination model fitted to out-of-frame rearrangements, and the results were checked against IGoR. In a later analysis, hypergeometric tests were used to score TCR-TCR, TCR-HLA and TCR-CMV co-occurrence, with a repertoire-size bias correction applied to TCR pairs. In a later analysis, false discovery rates were estimated by permuting HLA or CMV assignments 20 times. A later analysis grouped co-occurring TCRs with DBSCAN, adding TCRdist sequence similarity when clustering within HLA-allele-positive subsets. Co-occurrence clustering excluded repertoires with fewer than 30,000 or more than 120,000 public chains, plus five with anomalous nucleotide sharing. TCRdb mirrors the immuneACCESS table, restricted to in-frame sequences. Some clones are absent from its copies; in checked studies, under half trace to an unresolved V gene, and the reason for the others is unknown. The V and J calls and clone size are taken from that table; D and trimming were inferred from the DNA. This sample comprises 150,000 or so clones, roughly 80% of them detected only once. 4.9% of the sample goes to the ten largest clones.

The cohort consisted of some 670 healthy bone marrow donors. At the time of sampling, all cohort members were nominally healthy, though unrecorded immune exposures were likely present. The donor tested CMV seropositive, placing the donor among the 290 or so seropositive members of the cohort. A peripheral blood sample was collected from each donor, and TCR beta sequencing was performed on peripheral blood mononuclear cells. Genomic DNA extraction from the blood cell samples was performed with the Qiagen DNeasy Blood Extraction Kit. This specimen comes from a study of cytomegalovirus exposure and HLA in healthy donors (dated by TCRdb to 2017 to 2019). In terms of the full investigation: According to an earlier analysis of 587 of the donors, some 180 million T cells yielded 90 million to 130 million unique TCR beta sequences and approximately 300 Gb of sequence data. Approximately 300 gigabases of sequencing data and 75 million to 85 million unique TCR sequences made up an early release that covered 500 to 700 HLA-typed donors. The genetic ancestry cluster associated with self-reported Caucasian donors included around four fifths of the approximately 400 genotyped donors. The study was designed to test whether signatures of past pathogen exposure could be identified by cataloging public T cell receptors. The study profiled the T cell repertoires of 500 to 800 subjects by immunosequencing and related them to cytomegalovirus serostatus. A separate validation cohort of over a hundred different subjects was used in addition to the roughly 700-subject first cohort. To predict cytomegalovirus infection status, the study brought together high-throughput TCR immunosequencing, statistical association of individual TCRs with disease status, and machine learning. In a later analysis, previously published TCR beta repertoires from 666 donors were re-analyzed and high-resolution HLA genotyping was added so that TCR occurrence patterns could be studied. Rather than drawing on any new phenotypic data, the later analysis identified candidate immune exposures from TCR beta sequences and the way those sequences occurred across donors. An earlier analysis of 450 to 750 of the donors used high-throughput TCR beta sequencing to judge whether each TCR beta V gene segment behaved as functional or pseudogenic. Donor age, sex, ethnicity and CMV serostatus were collected together with the repertoire data. A later genetic analysis took genome-wide SNP genotypes for about 55% of the 666 donors and used that subset as a discovery cohort. Every repertoire in the discovery cohort had been generated on one and the same sequencing platform. Both class I and class II loci were covered by HLA typing, at four-digit resolution. Typing coverage differed by locus: A, B, C, DRB1 and DQB1 were typed in roughly 620-630 donors, DQA1 in roughly 500, DPA1 in 606, and DPB1 in 472. About five DR-DQ haplotypes were treated as single units for association and clustering because of strong linkage in the cohort. On average, around 200,000 unique TCR beta nucleotide sequences were sequenced per donor among 398 genotyped donors of the cohort, with approximately 18% of those sequences being non-productive.

Study-wide conclusions, independent of this receptor: Most TCR sequences were observed very rarely across donors, whereas some public TCRs were present in many individuals. A few of the identified cytomegalovirus-associated TCR beta chains were confirmed in vitro to be specific for cytomegalovirus antigens. Immune exposure information for the cohort was limited to CMV serostatus. At a false discovery rate of 0.05, a later analysis linked under 20,000 TCR beta sequences to specific HLA alleles. A cluster of highly shared sequence variants was judged likely to represent a technical artifact of the sequencing pipeline. According to the authors, the approach could potentially be generalized to other disease states and immunological phenotypes. In both the original and validation cohorts, the classifier was reported to diagnose cytomegalovirus status with high specificity and sensitivity. Assigning TCR associations to individual alleles was difficult when HLA alleles, especially DR and DQ, strongly co-occurred. According to a later analysis, parvovirus B19, influenza, CMV and Epstein-Barr virus appeared linked to several top co-occurrence clusters. Most CMV-associated TCR beta chains appeared to be HLA-restricted in a later analysis, and the HLA associations seemed to be driven largely by CMV exposure. A later analysis found that HLA-associated TCR beta chains were more clonally expanded and had lower generation probabilities than equally common non-associated chains. Linkage disequilibrium might explain the correlated functional status among segregating V segments, but an unknown experimental factor could not be ruled out. V-gene and J-gene trimming of TCR beta chains was associated with a missense DCLRE1C variant in a later genetic analysis, and the association was replicated in an independent cohort. In a later analysis, the rate of TCR association differed among HLA loci, with DRB1 alleles having the most associated TCRs and HLA-C alleles having the fewest. According to a later genetic analysis, donors in an Asian-associated ancestry cluster had fewer N-insertions in productive TCRs than the approximately 630-donor mean. A total of 150 or so TCR beta chains were listed by the study as associated with cytomegalovirus. About 17 rarely observed V segments, including chromosome 9 orphons, were excluded from the earlier analysis of several hundred of the donors because counts were too low. This cohort had only TCR beta chains sequenced, and the lack of alpha or paired-chain data limited which features could be detected. Because HLA typing was missing for some donors at each locus, association tests included only the typed subset. A further reported finding was that TCR beta sequences accurately predicted the HLA-A and HLA-B alleles for most subjects in the first cohort. Broadly in line with IMGT annotations, most TCR beta V segments showed up in productive rearrangements about 87% or about 30% of the time in an earlier analysis of 587 of the donors. The presence/absence analyses assumed that sequencing depth was roughly uniform across donors, and that assumption may not be true.

What was sequenced was PBMCs. The TCR comes from a woman younger than 30 in good health and CMV-seropositive.

This receptor has the CDR3 CASRETGSGNTIYF. The sequenced DNA: TGTGCCAGCAGGGAAACAGGTTCTGGAAACACCATATATTTT. The sequence joins TRBV2 to TRBJ1-3; D gene: possibly TRBD1, on 5 matching bases. From cysteine to phenylalanine, the CDR3 is 14 amino acids long. Of the read, only the CDR3 DNA is kept; its 42 bases are in frame from base 1. The junction carries 10 bases between V and J, which are trimmed by 6 bases and 1 base respectively. As encoded in the germline V gene, CDR1 is SNHLY while CDR2 is FYNNEI. Reference TRBV2 and TRBJ1-3 proteins supply the regions before and after the CDR3; the full variable domain is: EPEVTQTPSHQVTQMGQEVILRCVPISNHLYFYWYRQILGQKVEFLVSFYNNEISEKSEIFDDQFSVERPDGSNFTLKIRSTKLEDSAMYFCASRETGSGNTIYFGEGSWLTVV.